The 2 T cell receptor beta chains listed next were all sequenced from one sample in a study of blood T cell repertoires in COVID-19. Sequenced by immunoSEQ multiplex PCR; TCRdb stores in-frame clones only, minus some. The sample records roughly 86,000 clones, more than 75% being singletons. The sequenced sample was peripheral blood. The receptors originated from a man aged 50-60 years with active or convalescent COVID-19.

The chain links TRBV4-3 to TRBJ2-1, with 7 bases that match TRBD1. From germline, CDR1 is LGHNA and CDR2 YSLEER. V lost 3 bases, J lost 4 bases, and 3 bases stayed unmatched. CDR3 length: 14 residues. In DNA, the CDR3 is TGCGCCAGCAGCCAGGGGACAGAGTACAATGAGCAGTTCTTC. Amino acids: CASSQGTEYNEQFF.

V usage is TRBV7-9 and J usage is TRBJ2-7; D may be TRBD2 (7 bases). Germline assignment: CDR1 SEHNR and CDR2 FQNEAQ (reference sequence). The CDR3 has 14 residues. V lost 7 bases and J 6 bases, leaving 19 bases between the germline ends. In DNA form, the CDR3 reads TGTGCCAGCACCCTCTCGGGGGCGGGGGCCGAGCAGTACTTC. This sequence encodes CASTLSGAGAEQYF. Drawing the rest from reference TRBV7-9 and TRBJ2-7, the complete variable domain is DTGVSQNPRHKITKRGQNVTFRCDPISEHNRLYWYRQTLGQGPEFLTYFQNEAQLEKSRLLSDRFSAERPKGSFSTLEIQRTEQGDSAMYLCASTLSGAGAEQYFGPGTRLTVT.